This passage covers 14 T cell receptor beta chains from one sample sequenced in a study of identical twins listed by TCRdb under 2016. Library creation used 5' RACE. Sequencing relied on an Illumina HiSeq 2000. TCRdb reran the public reads through fastp at Q25 and MiXCR, keeping productive beta chains. Rows with a matching CDR3 protein are joined into one entry that keeps the most common DNA and genes. This sample is represented by 500,000 or so distinct CDR3 sequences; 13% to 15% of them were singletons. The top ten clonotypes cover 0.95% to 1% of the sample. In addition, the sample was reused for a study of yellow fever vaccine responses in identical twins.

The sequenced sample was CD4+ T cells sorted from blood. The origin of the receptors is a woman aged 18 to 35 in good health.

The sample holds a few counts of this clonotype. J is TRBJ2-3 and V is TRBV7-2; 8 bases agree with TRBD2. From germline, CDR1 is SGHTA and CDR2 FQGNSA. The CDR3 length is 15 residues. J was trimmed by 1 base and V by 5 bases; bases with no gene match: 5. The CDR3 spells CASSQYSGGTDTQYF. In nucleotides, the CDR3 is TGTGCCAGCAGCCAGTATAGCGGGGGCACAGATACGCAGTATTTT.

In this sample, this clonotype turned up a few times. This chain uses TRBV29-1 with TRBJ1-1, with no clear D. From germline, CDR1 is SQVTM and CDR2 ANQGSEA. The CDR3 totals 13 residues. The V gene lost 4 bases and the J gene lost 0 bases, with 9 bases spanning the gap. The CDR3 is CSVAVRMNTEAFF. CDR3 bases: TGCAGCGTTGCAGTCAGAATGAACACTGAAGCTTTCTTT.

This chain uses TRBV29-1 with TRBJ2-7; D tentatively reads TRBD1 or TRBD2 (6 bases each). The CDR3 is made up of 14 amino acids. The V gene's germline CDR1 is SQVTM and CDR2 ANQGSEA. V was cut by 1 base and J by 0 bases, with 10 bases left in between. CDR3 residues: CSVEGRDNSYEQYF. CDR3 DNA sequence: TGCAGCGTTGAAGGGCGGGACAACTCCTACGAGCAGTACTTC.

The chain links TRBV11-2 to TRBJ2-3, with D perhaps TRBD2 (6 bases). The CDR3 totals 16 residues. V was clipped by 7 bases and J by 5 bases, with 22 bases between them. Germline V lookup: CDR1 SGHAT, CDR2 FQNNGV. The CDR3 sequence: CASKALSGGNGDTQYF. CDR3 DNA sequence: TGTGCCAGCAAAGCCCTCTCCGGCGGGAACGGAGATACGCAGTATTTT.

This clonotype was counted between two and nine times. The rearrangement uses TRBV7-9 and TRBJ2-3, with 9 bases aligning to TRBD1. Germline V gene lookup returns CDR1 SEHNR and CDR2 FQNEAQ (reference sequence). The CDR3 contains 14 residues. J gave up 1 base and V 6 bases, and 2 bases lay outside the gene matches. CDR3 sequence: CASRRQGGTDTQYF. Here the CDR3 DNA reads TGTGCCAGCAGGAGACAGGGGGGCACAGATACGCAGTATTTT.

In this sample, this clonotype turned up a few times. The V and J genes are TRBV11-2 and TRBJ2-1; 8 bases line up with TRBD1. From germline, CDR1 is SGHAT and CDR2 FQNNGV. Trimming took 8 bases from V and 7 from J; bases not matched to a gene: 19. The CDR3 is made up of 17 amino acids. This CDR3 is CASRLSAGRGPWNEQFF. The CDR3 nucleotides read TGTGCCAGCCGCCTTTCTGCTGGCAGGGGGCCGTGGAATGAGCAGTTCTTC.

This clonotype was seen at least ten times. Germline and junction disagree at one end, which may indicate a read error. The chain carries TRBV5-1 and TRBJ2-1; D perhaps matches TRBD1 (5 bases). This CDR3 comprises 14 residues. The germline CDR1 and CDR2 sequences are SGHRS and YFSETQ. The CDR3 DNA reads TGCGCCAGCAGCTTGGGGGGCACCTACAGTGAGCAGTTCTTC. Encoded protein: CASSLGGTYSEQFF.

This clonotype has a handful of counts. The chain joins TRBV30 to TRBJ2-3, with TRBD2 matching over 10 bases. Germline assignment: CDR1 GTSNPN and CDR2 SVGIG (reference sequence). This CDR3 contains 18 residues. Trimming removed 0 bases from V and 0 bases from J; junction bases left unmatched: 9. The CDR3 sequence: CAWSVLLAGADSTDTQYF. The CDR3 nucleotides are TGTGCCTGGAGTGTACTTCTAGCGGGGGCCGATAGCACAGATACGCAGTATTTT.

The chain employs TRBV4-1 and TRBJ2-7, with 10 positions matching TRBD1. The length of the CDR3 is 16 residues. Germline CDR1 reads MGHRA; CDR2 reads YSYEKL. Germline trimming cut 4 bases from V and 1 base from J; bases unmatched to any gene: 7. As DNA, the CDR3 is TGCGCCAGCAGCCCTCAGGACAGGGGGATTTCCTACGAGCAGTACTTC. The encoded protein is CASSPQDRGISYEQYF.

This clonotype was seen only a few times. CDR3 sequence: CSVWGTGTGSYEQYF. DNA of the CDR3: TGCAGCGTATGGGGGACCGGGACAGGGTCCTACGAGCAGTACTTC. J is TRBJ2-7 and V is TRBV29-1; 9 bases map to TRBD1. The CDR3 runs to 15 residues. CDR1 and CDR2 from the germline V gene are SQVTM and ANQGSEA. V shed 6 bases and J 1 base; nucleotides not matched to a gene: 10.

This clonotype was observed at least ten times. The V gene is TRBV5-1, the J gene TRBJ2-7; D not resolved. The germline CDR1 and CDR2 sequences are SGHRS and YFSETQ. The CDR3 covers 12 residues. The V end lost 4 bases, the J end lost 7 bases, and 12 bases lay between the germline ends. The CDR3 DNA is TGCGCCAGCAGCCCGGAGCTAGGAGAGCAGTACTTC. Translating it yields CASSPELGEQYF.

This clonotype was seen only a few times. The V call is TRBV15, the J call TRBJ2-5; 14 nucleotides match TRBD2. Germline lookup yields CDR1 LNHNV and CDR2 YYDKDF (reference sequence). CDR3 length equals 21 residues. V was clipped by 1 base and J by 2 bases; unmatched bases: 15. The CDR3 protein is CATSRAEGLAGVVRGQETQYF. CDR3 DNA: TGTGCCACCAGCAGAGCCGAGGGACTAGCGGGAGTGGTACGAGGGCAAGAGACCCAGTACTTC.

This clonotype was picked up a small number of times. This sequence joins TRBV27 and TRBJ1-4, with a tentative D call TRBD1 (5 bases). The germline V gene encodes CDR1 MNHEY and CDR2 SMNVEV (reference sequence). This CDR3 comprises 16 residues. Trimming pared 8 bases from V and 2 bases from J, leaving 18 bases between. The CDR3 is CASSRGPVGTNEKLFF. The CDR3 nucleotides are TGTGCCAGCTCAAGGGGCCCTGTGGGGACTAATGAAAAACTGTTTTTT.

This clonotype occurred a few times. The chain links TRBV2 to TRBJ1-5, with TRBD1 matching over 10 bases. J lost 4 bases, V lost 6 bases, and 3 bases had no gene match. The CDR3 consists of 14 residues. From germline, CDR1 is SNHLY and CDR2 FYNNEI. CDR3 nucleotide sequence: TGTGCCAGCAGCGACAGGGGGCAGAATCAGCCCCAGCATTTT. As protein: CASSDRGQNQPQHF.